This TCR beta chain was identified during a study of T cell changes during pregnancy in multiple sclerosis. Only in-frame clones appear in the TCRdb table, and some are missing; sequencing was by immunoSEQ multiplex PCR. Of about 53,000 clones detected, 80% to 95% appear once; the ten largest clones hold less than 0.6%. The count of this clone is one. The CDR3 extends over 18 amino acids. Germline V lookup: CDR1 SEHNR, CDR2 FQNEAQ (reference sequence). V lost 5 bases, J lost 0 bases, and 22 bases lay in between. The specimen comprised CD4+ T cells from peripheral blood mononuclear cells, sampled in the third trimester of pregnancy. This receptor was obtained from a female donor with multiple sclerosis, enrolled in a pregnancy study. The chain has TRBV7-9 and TRBJ1-1, with D tentatively TRBD1 (6 bases). The CDR3 loop reads CASSPPSSGGHLNTEAFF. In DNA, the CDR3 is TGTGCCAGCAGCCCCCCCTCGTCCGGGGGGCATCTGAACACTGAAGCTTTCTTT.